The 5 T cell receptor beta chains given below trace back to one sample, sequenced in a study of blood T cell repertoires in COVID-19. Profiling relied on immunoSEQ multiplex PCR, and the TCRdb table lists in-frame clones only, not all of them. The data contain about 190,000 clones, 60% to 80% of them singletons. The sequenced material came from peripheral blood. All receptors derive from a man aged 55 to 70 with active or convalescent COVID-19.

The genes are TRBV9 and TRBJ2-3; D is unresolved. This CDR3 is built from 12 residues. Germline assignment: CDR1 SGDLS and CDR2 YYNGEE. The V and J ends lost 3 bases and 6 bases respectively, with 8 bases between them. The CDR3 loop reads CASSASVDTQYF. The CDR3 DNA reads TGTGCCAGCAGCGCGAGTGTGGATACGCAGTATTTT.

V and J are TRBV11-3 and TRBJ2-1; 14 positions agree with TRBD2. The CDR3 consists of 16 residues. In germline, CDR1 is SGHNT, CDR2 YENEEA. After removal of 5 bases from V and 4 bases from J, the junction contained 4 bases not matched to a gene. Written as DNA, the CDR3 is TGTGCCAGCAGCCCGACTAGCGGGAGGGTATACAATGAGCAGTTCTTC. It encodes CASSPTSGRVYNEQFF.

The chain employs TRBV7-3 and TRBJ2-5; tentative D call: TRBD1 (6 bases). The CDR3 length is 13 residues. V gave up 5 bases and J gave up 2 bases, with 9 bases separating them. The germline V gene has CDR1 SGHTA and CDR2 FQGTGA. The CDR3: CASSTDRQETQYF. In DNA, the CDR3 is TGTGCCAGCAGCACGGACAGACAAGAGACCCAGTACTTC.

The table lists this clone with a count of one. The gene calls are TRBV29-1 and TRBJ1-5, with D possibly being TRBD1 (6 bases). Germline lookup yields CDR1 SQVTM and CDR2 ANQGSEA. The CDR3 spans 13 residues. V lost 3 bases and J 6 bases, leaving 12 bases between the germline ends. The CDR3 DNA follows: TGCAGCGTTGAGGGCAGGGGTGGTCAGCCCCAGCATTTT. Protein: CSVEGRGGQPQHF.

About this clone: At one of its ends the junction is not consistent with the germline gene, which may arise from a read error. The chain joins TRBV25-1 to TRBJ1-6; TRBD1 is a possible D gene (5 bases). The CDR3 covers 15 residues. The germline V gene encodes CDR1 MGHDK and CDR2 SYGVNS. The CDR3 spells CASSDRQSYNSPLHF. Written as DNA, the CDR3 is TGTGCCAGCAGTGACCGACAGTCCTACAATTCACCCCTCCACTTT.